The 18 T cell receptor beta chains listed next were all sequenced from one sample in a study of T cells after posttransplantation cyclophosphamide. Busulfan-fludarabine conditioning, marrow transplant, and cyclophosphamide on days +3 and +4 were administered. Assay used: immunoSEQ multiplex PCR; TCRdb lists only in-frame clones, some missing. The sample has about 27,000 clones, none seen only once; the top ten hold 1.8%. The sequenced sample was PBMCs, obtained after allogeneic stem cell transplant with posttransplant cyclophosphamide. These receptors were collected from a male patient in his late teens or twenties who received an allogeneic stem cell transplant from a related donor, was CMV-positive, and had no GVHD. A share of the T cells may be of graft donor origin.

This clone has ten or more counts. The rearrangement uses TRBV5-4 and TRBJ1-1, with D unresolved. Trimming took 4 bases from V and 6 from J, leaving 13 bases between them. Germline V gives CDR1 SGHNT, CDR2 YYREEE (reference sequence). The CDR3 runs 13 residues. The CDR3 spells CASSLGAGPEAFF. DNA of the CDR3: TGTGCCAGCAGCCTCGGCGCAGGTCCTGAAGCTTTCTTT. The variable domain in full, with the rest retrieved from reference TRBV5-4 and TRBJ1-1, is ETGVTQSPTHLIKTRGQQVTLRCSSQSGHNTVSWYQQALGQGPQFIFQYYREEENGRGNFPPRFSGLQFPNYSSELNVNALELDDSALYLCASSLGAGPEAFFGQGTRLTVV.

This clone was detected ten times or more. CDR3 sequence (DNA): TGTGCCAGCAGTAAGACAGGGGCCACCGGGGAGCTGTTTTTT. Translating it yields CASSKTGATGELFF. The chain employs TRBV6-6 and TRBJ2-2; TRBD1 agrees at 8 bases. Germline loops: CDR1 MNHNY, CDR2 SVGAGI (reference sequence). The ends lost 5 bases at V and 4 bases at J; junction bases unmatched: 3. The CDR3 has 14 amino acids.

This clone has ten or more counts. The V call is TRBV28, the J call TRBJ2-5, with D perhaps matching TRBD1 (5 bases). The germline gives CDR1 MDHEN, CDR2 SYDVKM. Trimming took off 6 bases at V and 3 bases at J, with 17 bases between the two ends. The CDR3 runs 15 residues. The CDR3 nucleotides are TGTGCCAGCAGCCTACTGACAGAAGGTGAAGAGACCCAGTACTTC. The encoded protein is CASSLLTEGEETQYF. The entire variable domain, with the rest obtained from reference TRBV28 and TRBJ2-5, is as follows: DVKVTQSSRYLVKRTGEKVFLECVQDMDHENMFWYRQDPGLGLRLIYFSYDVKMKEKGDIPEGYSVSREKKERFSLILESASTNQTSMYLCASSLLTEGEETQYFGPGTRLLVL.

At least ten counts were recorded for this clone. The rearrangement links TRBV6-1 to TRBJ2-5, with D possibly being TRBD2 (7 bases). The ends were cut back, 1 base at V and 7 bases at J, with 13 bases in the middle. The V gene's germline CDR1 is MNHNS and CDR2 SASEGT. This CDR3 has 14 amino acids. The CDR3 DNA reads TGTGCCAGCAGTGAAGTGGGGGGGCAGGGGACCCAGTACTTC. This translates into CASSEVGGQGTQYF.

In its sample, this clone was seen a few times. V gene TRBV9 combines with J gene TRBJ2-5; tentative D call: TRBD2 (6 bases). The J call may be in error: the DNA end matches TRBJ2-7 better. In germline, CDR1 is SGDLS, CDR2 YYNGEE. The CDR3 loop spans 14 amino acids. This CDR3 reads CASSVGRGLYEQYF. CDR3 nucleotide sequence: TGTGCCAGCAGCGTAGGGAGGGGTCTCTACGAGCAGTACTTC.

This clone appeared many times. The CDR3 DNA sequence: TGTGCCACCAGCAGAGAGGGCTCAGGGGGAAGCGAGCAGTACTTC. Amino acids: CATSREGSGGSEQYF. V is TRBV15 and J is TRBJ2-7; 7 positions agree with TRBD1. The germline V gene encodes CDR1 LNHNV and CDR2 YYDKDF (reference sequence). The J segment lost 6 bases and the V segment lost 0 bases, leaving 8 bases of the junction unmatched. The CDR3 covers 15 residues.

In its sample, this clone was seen many times. This sequence joins TRBV18 and TRBJ2-5; no reliable D call. The ends were cut back, 5 bases at V and 4 bases at J, with 5 bases in the middle. Germline CDR1 and CDR2: KGHSH and LQKENI. The CDR3 sequence is 11 residues long. CDR3 nucleotides: TGTGCCAGCTCAGAGTCAGAGACCCAGTACTTC. It encodes CASSESETQYF.

This clone was observed at least ten times. The gene calls are TRBV5-1 and TRBJ2-3, with D perhaps matching TRBD2 (5 bases). V shed 0 bases and J shed 4 bases, with 18 bases lying between them. The CDR3 length is 17 residues. Germline CDR1 is SGHRS and CDR2 is YFSETQ. The CDR3 region is CASSLGSTSNKADTQYF. CDR3 nucleotides: TGCGCCAGCAGCTTGGGGTCCACTAGTAACAAGGCAGATACGCAGTATTTT. The variable domain in full, completed from reference TRBV5-1 and TRBJ2-3, reads KAGVTQTPRYLIKTRGQQVTLSCSPISGHRSVSWYQQTPGQGLQFLFEYFSETQRNKGNFPGRFSGRQFSNSRSEMNVSTLELGDSALYLCASSLGSTSNKADTQYFGPGTRLTVL.

This clone has ten or more counts. CDR3 DNA sequence: TGTGCCAGCGGACCAACTGGGACAGCCTATGAAGCTTTCTTT. It translates to CASGPTGTAYEAFF. The chain has TRBV27 and TRBJ1-1; 7 positions match TRBD1. This CDR3 is 14 amino acids long. Unmatched junction bases numbered 13, after V lost 8 bases and J lost 7 bases. Germline CDR1 MNHEY, CDR2 SMNVEV (reference sequence).

This clone has a count of ten or more. The chain joins TRBV25-1 to TRBJ2-3, with TRBD2 identical over 7 bases. V was pared by 3 bases and J by 2 bases, with 5 bases of the junction left unmatched. This CDR3 contains 15 residues. CDR1 is MGHDK and CDR2 is SYGVNS in the germline V gene. The CDR3 nucleotides are TGTGCCAGCAGTGACCCGGCGGGAGTCACAGATACGCAGTATTTT. This translates into CASSDPAGVTDTQYF.

This clone was counted only a few times. The chain carries TRBV30 and TRBJ1-5; possibly TRBD1 for D (6 bases). Per germline, CDR1 GTSNPN and CDR2 SVGIG (reference sequence). V dropped 2 bases and J dropped 5 bases, with 10 bases sitting between them. The CDR3 consists of 13 residues. The CDR3 sequence: CAWSHSGDQPQHF. The CDR3 DNA reads TGTGCCTGGAGTCATTCAGGGGATCAGCCCCAGCATTTT.

This clone was counted at least ten times. The rearrangement joins TRBV20-1 to TRBJ2-7; D unresolved. The CDR3 spans 11 residues. Germline V gene sequence: CDR1 DFQATT, CDR2 SNEGSKA (reference sequence). The V gene lost 0 bases and the J gene lost 2 bases, with 2 bases spanning the gap. CDR3 loop: CSARDTYEQYF. The CDR3 DNA sequence: TGCAGTGCTAGAGACACCTACGAGCAGTACTTC.

In its sample, this clone was seen many times. The chain links TRBV11-3 to TRBJ2-3; 10 nucleotides match TRBD1. From germline, CDR1 is SGHNT and CDR2 YENEEA. J lost 3 bases, V lost 1 base, and 1 base had no gene match. The CDR3 runs 15 residues. CDR3 bases: TGTGCCAGCAGCTTAGGACAGGGGGCAACAGATACGCAGTATTTT. Translated: CASSLGQGATDTQYF.

This clone was detected many times. The chain joins TRBV6-1 to TRBJ2-5, with D perhaps matching TRBD2 (5 bases). The V gene lost 3 bases and the J gene lost 5 bases, with 10 bases spanning the gap. Per the germline V gene, CDR1 is MNHNS and CDR2 is SASEGT. CDR3 length: 13 amino acids. CDR3 protein: CASSEWGAETQYF. DNA for the CDR3: TGTGCCAGCAGTGAGTGGGGAGCGGAGACCCAGTACTTC.

This clone was seen at least ten times. The CDR3, as DNA: TGTGCCAGCAGCCACGACAGGGACAGCAATCAGCCCCAGCATTTT. This codes for CASSHDRDSNQPQHF. The genes are TRBV7-9 and TRBJ1-5, with 7 bases matching TRBD1. The CDR3 sequence is 15 residues long. Germline CDR1 reads SEHNR; CDR2 reads FQNEAQ (reference sequence). The junction had 5 bases not matched to a gene; V was cut back by 5 bases and J by 1 base.

This clone was counted at least ten times. J is TRBJ2-7 and V is TRBV5-6; TRBD1 matches 7 bases. The CDR3 totals 15 residues. Trimming removed 0 bases from V and 1 base from J; junction bases left unmatched: 4. The germline gives CDR1 SGHDT, CDR2 YYEEEE. CDR3 DNA: TGTGCCAGCAGCTTGGTTGGGACAGAATCCTACGAGCAGTACTTC. Translated, it gives CASSLVGTESYEQYF. The whole variable domain, filled in from reference TRBV5-6 and TRBJ2-7, reads DAGVTQSPTHLIKTRGQQVTLRCSPKSGHDTVSWYQQALGQGPQFIFQYYEEEERQRGNFPDRFSGHQFPNYSSELNVNALLLGDSALYLCASSLVGTESYEQYFGPGTRLTVT.

This clone was observed many times. V gene TRBV9 combines with J gene TRBJ2-1, with 7 bases fitting TRBD1. The CDR3 length is 13 residues. Germline V gene sequence: CDR1 SGDLS, CDR2 YYNGEE. The V gene end was trimmed by 4 bases and the J gene end by 9 bases; junction bases not matched to a gene: 7. The CDR3 nucleotides are TGTGCCAGCAGCCTCCGACAGGGTAGTGAGCAGTTCTTC. This gives the protein CASSLRQGSEQFF.

Ten or more counts support this clone. The chain couples TRBV5-1 to TRBJ2-2; 9 nucleotides line up with TRBD1. This CDR3 region has 14 residues. Trimming cost V 5 bases and J 8 bases; bases outside gene matches: 7. From germline, CDR1 is SGHRS and CDR2 YFSETQ. In DNA form, the CDR3 reads TGCGCCAGCAGTGAACAGGGGGCTTCTGGGGAGCTGTTTTTT. Amino acid sequence: CASSEQGASGELFF.